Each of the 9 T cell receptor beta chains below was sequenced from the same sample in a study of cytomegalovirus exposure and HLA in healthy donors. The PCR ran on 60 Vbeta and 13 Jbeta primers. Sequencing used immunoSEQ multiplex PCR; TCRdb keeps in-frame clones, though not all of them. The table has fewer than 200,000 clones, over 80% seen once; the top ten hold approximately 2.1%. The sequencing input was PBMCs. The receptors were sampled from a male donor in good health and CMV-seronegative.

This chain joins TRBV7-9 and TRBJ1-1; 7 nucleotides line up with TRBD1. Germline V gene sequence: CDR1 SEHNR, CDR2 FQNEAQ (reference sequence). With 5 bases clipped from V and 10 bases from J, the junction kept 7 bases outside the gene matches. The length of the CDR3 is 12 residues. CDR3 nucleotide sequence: TGTGCCAGCAGCCGGGACAGCTCCGGAGCTTTCTTT. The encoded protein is CASSRDSSGAFF.

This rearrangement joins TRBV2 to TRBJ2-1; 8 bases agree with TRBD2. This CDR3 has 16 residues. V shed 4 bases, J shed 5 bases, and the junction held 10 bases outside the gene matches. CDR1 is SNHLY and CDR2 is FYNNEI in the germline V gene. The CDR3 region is CASSGLGGGTHNEQFF. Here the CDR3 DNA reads TGTGCCAGCAGTGGTTTGGGCGGGGGGACCCACAATGAGCAGTTCTTC.

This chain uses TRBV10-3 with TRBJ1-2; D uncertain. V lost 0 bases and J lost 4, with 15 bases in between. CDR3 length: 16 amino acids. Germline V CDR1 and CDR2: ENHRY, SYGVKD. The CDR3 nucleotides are TGTGCCATCAGTGAGTCCCCGGCGGGGTTGGGCTATGGCTACACCTTC. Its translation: CAISESPAGLGYGYTF.

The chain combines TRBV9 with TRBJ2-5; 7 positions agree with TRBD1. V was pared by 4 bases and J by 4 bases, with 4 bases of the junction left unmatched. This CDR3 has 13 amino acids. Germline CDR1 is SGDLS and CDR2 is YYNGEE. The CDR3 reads CASSPGQTETQYF. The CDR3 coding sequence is TGTGCCAGCAGCCCGGGACAGACAGAGACCCAGTACTTC.

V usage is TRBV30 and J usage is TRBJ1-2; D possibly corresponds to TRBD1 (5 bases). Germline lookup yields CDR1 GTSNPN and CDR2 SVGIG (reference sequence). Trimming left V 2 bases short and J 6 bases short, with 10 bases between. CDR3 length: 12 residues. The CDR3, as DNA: TGTGCCTGGAGTCGGGGGGAACATGGCTACACCTTC. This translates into CAWSRGEHGYTF.

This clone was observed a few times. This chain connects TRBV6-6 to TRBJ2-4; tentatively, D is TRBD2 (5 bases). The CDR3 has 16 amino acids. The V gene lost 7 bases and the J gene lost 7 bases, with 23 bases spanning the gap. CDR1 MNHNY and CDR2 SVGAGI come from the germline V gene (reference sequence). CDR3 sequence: CASNYYGERSGNIQYF. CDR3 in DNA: TGTGCCAGCAACTACTACGGGGAGCGGTCCGGGAACATTCAGTACTTC.

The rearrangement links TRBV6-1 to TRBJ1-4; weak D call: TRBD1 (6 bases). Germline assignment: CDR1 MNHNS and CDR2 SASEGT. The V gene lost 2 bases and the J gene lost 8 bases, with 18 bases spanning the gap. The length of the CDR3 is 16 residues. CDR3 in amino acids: CASSEFFQGSREKLFF. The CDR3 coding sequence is TGTGCCAGCAGTGAATTCTTCCAGGGGTCGAGAGAAAAACTGTTTTTT.

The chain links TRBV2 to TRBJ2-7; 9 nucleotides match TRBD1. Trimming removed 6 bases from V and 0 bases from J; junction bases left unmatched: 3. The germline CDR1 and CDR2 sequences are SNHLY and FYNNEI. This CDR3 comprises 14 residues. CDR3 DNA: TGTGCCAGCAGCCGGGACAGGGACTCCTACGAGCAGTACTTC. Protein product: CASSRDRDSYEQYF.

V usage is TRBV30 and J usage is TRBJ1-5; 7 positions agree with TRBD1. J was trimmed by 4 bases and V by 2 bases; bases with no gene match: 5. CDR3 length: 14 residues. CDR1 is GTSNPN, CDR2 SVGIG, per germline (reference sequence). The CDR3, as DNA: TGTGCCTGGAGTCGAGGGGGCGCTAATCAGCCCCAGCATTTT. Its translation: CAWSRGGANQPQHF.